Below are 19 T cell receptor beta chains sequenced from a single sample in a study of Ad26.COV2.S vaccination and SARS-CoV-2 variants (TCRdb year 2021). The library was obtained by the immunoSEQ multiplex PCR assay. TCRdb took over this immuneACCESS table, retaining in-frame rearrangements with V and J assigned. Such tables are incomplete; in checked studies, under half of the missing clones stem from an unresolved V gene, and the remainder is unexplained. This sample is represented by some 420,000 clones; 85% to 90% of them were singletons. Of the sample, about 3.6% is held by the ten largest clones. This specimen's treatment or condition label, per the study, means: over 15 received Ad26.COV2.S at low or high dose, single or two shots; about 5 received placebo; per-sample allocation not given. For vaccine and placebo recipients, the sequenced repertoires came from samples collected on day 63 after the first injection.

The sample was peripheral blood, taken in a trial of Ad26.COV2.S vaccine versus placebo. The receptors stem from a person aged 18-65 years who received the Ad26.COV2.S COVID-19 vaccine or a placebo.

The CDR3 DNA reads TGTGCCAGCATGGGGCAGGGTACCGGGGAGCTGTTTTTT. The encoded protein is CASMGQGTGELFF. The chain joins TRBV2 to TRBJ2-2, with D possibly matching TRBD1 (5 bases). Germline CDR1 SNHLY, CDR2 FYNNEI. The CDR3 runs to 13 residues. The V end was cut by 7 bases, the J end by 5 bases, with 11 bases between. Full variable domain (rest looked up from reference TRBV2 and TRBJ2-2): EPEVTQTPSHQVTQMGQEVILRCVPISNHLYFYWYRQILGQKVEFLVSFYNNEISEKSEIFDDQFSVERPDGSNFTLKIRSTKLEDSAMYFCASMGQGTGELFFGEGSRLTVL.

The chain uses TRBV5-1 and TRBJ2-3, with 16 nucleotides matching TRBD2. This CDR3 has 18 residues. V gave up 4 bases and J gave up 4 bases; unmatched junction bases: 9. Germline loops: CDR1 SGHRS, CDR2 YFSETQ. In DNA form, the CDR3 reads TGCGCCAGCAGCAACCCCGGGACTAGCGGGGGGGCCTCAGATACGCAGTATTTT. It codes for CASSNPGTSGGASDTQYF.

The chain uses TRBV12-5 and TRBJ2-3; no clear D gene. The V end lost 1 base, the J end lost 5 bases, and 10 bases lay between the germline ends. CDR3 size: 14 residues. CDR1 LGHNT and CDR2 FRNRAP come from the germline V gene. In DNA, the CDR3 is TGTGCTAGTGGTTTGGCTCAACTCGGAGATACGCAGTATTTT. Residues: CASGLAQLGDTQYF.

This chain uses TRBV3-1 (or the pseudogene TRBV3-2) with TRBJ1-1; D unclear. The CDR3 is 16 residues long. Germline loops: CDR1 LGHDT, CDR2 YNNKEL (reference sequence). The V end was cut by 1 base, the J end by 3 bases, with 15 bases between. The CDR3 DNA reads TGTGCCAGCAGCCAAGGGTCCCCCCATACAGACACTGAAGCTTTCTTT. Amino acids: CASSQGSPHTDTEAFF.

The gene calls are TRBV19 and TRBJ1-5, with a possible D match to TRBD1 (5 bases). The length of the CDR3 is 15 residues. Trimming removed 7 bases from V and 2 bases from J, with 15 bases in between. CDR1 and CDR2 from the germline V gene are LNHDA and SQIVND (reference sequence). The CDR3 DNA is TGTGCCAGTAAGGAAGGGACTCGGGGCAATCAGCCCCAGCATTTT. Its protein product is CASKEGTRGNQPQHF. Full variable domain (rest looked up from reference TRBV19 and TRBJ1-5): DGGITQSPKYLFRKEGQNVTLSCEQNLNHDAMYWYRQDPGQGLRLIYYSQIVNDFQKGDIAEGYSVSREKKESFPLTVTSAQKNPTAFYLCASKEGTRGNQPQHFGDGTRLSIL.

V gene TRBV6-2 or TRBV6-3 combines with J gene TRBJ2-1, with D perhaps matching TRBD1 (6 bases). Per the germline V gene, CDR1 is MNHEY and CDR2 is SVGEGT. This CDR3 comprises 16 residues. V shed 2 bases and J shed 0 bases, with 11 bases lying between them. This CDR3 reads CASSYGTGPSYNEQFF. The CDR3 coding sequence is TGTGCCAGCAGTTACGGCACAGGGCCCTCCTACAATGAGCAGTTCTTC.

The chain links TRBV7-9 to TRBJ2-5; D possibly matches TRBD1 or TRBD2 (5 bases each). V lost 2 bases and J 2 bases, leaving 18 bases between the germline ends. The CDR3 is made up of 17 amino acids. From germline, CDR1 is SEHNR and CDR2 FQNEAQ (reference sequence). The CDR3 here is CASSLNFGDASQETQYF. The CDR3 bases are TGTGCCAGCAGCTTAAATTTCGGGGACGCTTCTCAAGAGACCCAGTACTTC.

This chain's CDR3 is CASSGTSGGDSYNEQFF. DNA of the CDR3: TGTGCCAGCAGCGGGACTAGCGGGGGGGACTCCTACAATGAGCAGTTCTTC. The genes are TRBV7-9 and TRBJ2-1; TRBD2 aligns across 16 bases. Looked up from germline, CDR1 is SEHNR and CDR2 is FQNEAQ (reference sequence). CDR3 length equals 17 residues. V was pared by 5 bases and J by 0 bases, with 1 base of the junction left unmatched.

The chain links TRBV19 to TRBJ1-1; D uncertain. There are 11 residues in the CDR3. Trimming cost V 5 bases and J 5 bases, with 6 bases left between them. Per germline, CDR1 LNHDA and CDR2 SQIVND (reference sequence). Written as DNA, the CDR3 is TGTGCCAGTAGTTCATGGACTGAAGCTTTCTTT. Its protein product is CASSSWTEAFF.

The chain links TRBV19 to TRBJ1-3; 8 bases fit TRBD1. This CDR3 is built from 15 residues. The germline CDR1 and CDR2 sequences are LNHDA and SQIVND (reference sequence). Trimming cost V 2 bases and J 4 bases; bases outside gene matches: 4. The CDR3: CASSISGTGGNTIYF. DNA of the CDR3: TGTGCCAGTAGTATATCCGGGACAGGAGGAAACACCATATATTTT. Using reference TRBV19 and TRBJ1-3 for the parts outside the CDR3, the full variable domain is DGGITQSPKYLFRKEGQNVTLSCEQNLNHDAMYWYRQDPGQGLRLIYYSQIVNDFQKGDIAEGYSVSREKKESFPLTVTSAQKNPTAFYLCASSISGTGGNTIYFGEGSWLTVV.

This clone was observed a single time. The gene calls are TRBV28 and TRBJ1-5, with D possibly TRBD1 on 5 matching bases. CDR3 length: 13 amino acids. The V end was cut by 7 bases, the J end by 4 bases, with 11 bases between. Per the germline V gene, CDR1 is MDHEN and CDR2 is SYDVKM. CDR3 sequence reads: CASTGPGNQPQHF. For the CDR3, the DNA is TGTGCCAGCACGGGGCCAGGGAATCAGCCCCAGCATTTT.

CDR3 region: CASSVATRGQDYGYTF. CDR3 nucleotides: TGTGCCAGCAGCGTAGCTACCAGGGGGCAGGACTATGGCTACACCTTC. The chain is built from TRBV9 and TRBJ1-2; TRBD1 agrees at 8 bases. In germline, CDR1 is SGDLS, CDR2 YYNGEE. The CDR3 totals 16 residues. Trimming took 0 bases from V and 3 from J; bases not matched to a gene: 7.

The chain has TRBV6-5 and TRBJ2-3, with 9 bases that match TRBD2. Germline CDR1 reads MNHEY; CDR2 reads SVGAGI. CDR3 length equals 14 residues. J was trimmed by 1 base and V by 6 bases; bases with no gene match: 2. The CDR3 spells CASRTSGRTDTQYF. CDR3 nucleotides: TGTGCCAGCAGGACTAGCGGACGCACAGATACGCAGTATTTT.

The chain carries TRBV6-2 or TRBV6-3 and TRBJ2-7; 9 bases match TRBD1. The germline V gene has CDR1 MNHEY and CDR2 SVGEGT. The CDR3 has 15 amino acids. Trimming removed 4 bases from V and 0 bases from J; junction bases left unmatched: 4. The CDR3 DNA sequence: TGTGCCAGCAGTTCGGGACAGGGCTTCTCCTACGAGCAGTACTTC. Translating it yields CASSSGQGFSYEQYF.

A word on this clone: The junction departs from the called germline gene at one end, perhaps through a read error. V is TRBV2 and J is TRBJ1-2, with D unclear. This CDR3 comprises 13 residues. Germline CDR1 is SNHLY and CDR2 is FYNNEI. The DNA of the CDR3 is TGTGCCAGCCGTGAATCCCTAGTATATGGCTACACCTTC. Protein: CASRESLVYGYTF. Full variable domain (rest looked up from reference TRBV2 and TRBJ1-2): EPEVTQTPSHQVTQMGQEVILRCVPISNHLYFYWYRQILGQKVEFLVSFYNNEISEKSEIFDDQFSVERPDGSNFTLKIRSTKLEDSAMYFCASRESLVYGYTFGSGTRLTVV.

The gene calls are TRBV7-3 and TRBJ2-2; D is undetermined. This CDR3 is 13 amino acids long. The ends were cut back, 5 bases at V and 5 bases at J, with 9 bases in the middle. The V gene's germline CDR1 is SGHTA and CDR2 FQGTGA. CDR3 in amino acids: CASSATGTGELFF. DNA of the CDR3: TGTGCCAGCAGCGCGACCGGAACCGGGGAGCTGTTTTTT.

The rearrangement joins TRBV11-2 to TRBJ1-2, with D perhaps matching TRBD1 (6 bases). V gave up 8 bases and J gave up 2 bases, with 18 bases separating them. The CDR3 sequence is 15 residues long. The germline V gene has CDR1 SGHAT and CDR2 FQNNGV. Here the CDR3 DNA reads TGTGCCAGCGACTTGGAGGGGGGTGACAACTATGGCTACACCTTC. Translated: CASDLEGGDNYGYTF.

The rearrangement links TRBV30 to TRBJ2-1; D unclear. Per germline, CDR1 GTSNPN and CDR2 SVGIG (reference sequence). Deletions cut 3 bases from V and 0 bases from J, with 6 bases between. The CDR3 has 13 residues. This chain's CDR3 is CAWRASSYNEQFF. The CDR3 nucleotides are TGTGCCTGGAGGGCAAGCTCCTACAATGAGCAGTTCTTC.

The chain recombines TRBV3-1 (or the pseudogene TRBV3-2) with TRBJ1-5; tentatively, D is TRBD1 (6 bases). The ends were cut back, 8 bases at V and 11 bases at J, with 19 bases in the middle. Germline lookup yields CDR1 LGHDT and CDR2 YNNKEL (reference sequence). The CDR3 consists of 13 residues. The CDR3 DNA sequence: TGTGCCAGCGATGTTTGGGGGCGAGTCTCCCAGCATTTT. Translation: CASDVWGRVSQHF.